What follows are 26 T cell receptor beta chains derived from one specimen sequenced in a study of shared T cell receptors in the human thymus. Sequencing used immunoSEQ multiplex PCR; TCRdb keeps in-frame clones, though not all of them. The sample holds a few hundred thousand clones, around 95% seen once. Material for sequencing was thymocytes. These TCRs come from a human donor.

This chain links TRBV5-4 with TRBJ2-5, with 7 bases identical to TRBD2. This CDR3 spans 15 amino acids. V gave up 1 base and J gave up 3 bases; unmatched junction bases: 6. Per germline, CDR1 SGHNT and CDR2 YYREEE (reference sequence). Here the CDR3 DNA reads TGTGCCAGCAGCTTGATCGTGGCGGGAGAAGAGACCCAGTACTTC. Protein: CASSLIVAGEETQYF.

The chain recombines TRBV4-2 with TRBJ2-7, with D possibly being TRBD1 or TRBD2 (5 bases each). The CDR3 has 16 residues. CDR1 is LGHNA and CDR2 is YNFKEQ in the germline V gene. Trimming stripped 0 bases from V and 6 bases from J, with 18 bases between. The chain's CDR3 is CASSQDLTGLNSEQYF. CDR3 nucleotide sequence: TGTGCCAGCAGCCAAGATCTAACAGGACTTAATAGCGAGCAGTACTTC.

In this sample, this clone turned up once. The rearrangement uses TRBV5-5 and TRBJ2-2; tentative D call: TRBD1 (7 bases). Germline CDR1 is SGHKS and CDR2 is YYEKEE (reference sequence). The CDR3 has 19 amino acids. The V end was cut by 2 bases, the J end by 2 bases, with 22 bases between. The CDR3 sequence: CASSLRRSGGTVNTGELFF. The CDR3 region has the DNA TGTGCCAGCAGCTTAAGACGTTCGGGCGGGACAGTTAACACCGGGGAGCTGTTTTTT.

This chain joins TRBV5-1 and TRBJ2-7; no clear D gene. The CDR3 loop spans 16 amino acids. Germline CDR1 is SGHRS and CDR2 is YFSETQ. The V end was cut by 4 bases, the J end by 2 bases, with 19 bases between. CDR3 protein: CASSPPLTSGTYEQYF. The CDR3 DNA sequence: TGCGCCAGCAGCCCTCCCCTCACTTCTGGGACCTACGAGCAGTACTTC.

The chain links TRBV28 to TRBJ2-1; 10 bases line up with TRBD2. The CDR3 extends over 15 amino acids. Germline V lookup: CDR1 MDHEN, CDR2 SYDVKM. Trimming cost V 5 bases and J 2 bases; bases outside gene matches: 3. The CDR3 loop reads CASSRAGGPYNEQFF. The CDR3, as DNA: TGTGCCAGCAGTCGAGCGGGAGGGCCCTACAATGAGCAGTTCTTC.

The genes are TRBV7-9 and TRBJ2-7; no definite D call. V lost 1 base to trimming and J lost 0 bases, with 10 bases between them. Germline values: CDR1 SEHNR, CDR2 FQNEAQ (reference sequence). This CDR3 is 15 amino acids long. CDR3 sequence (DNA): TGTGCCAGCAGCTTAGGGGATAGTAGCTCCTACGAGCAGTACTTC. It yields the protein CASSLGDSSSYEQYF. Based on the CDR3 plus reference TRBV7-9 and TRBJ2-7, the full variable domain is DTGVSQNPRHKITKRGQNVTFRCDPISEHNRLYWYRQTLGQGPEFLTYFQNEAQLEKSRLLSDRFSAERPKGSFSTLEIQRTEQGDSAMYLCASSLGDSSSYEQYFGPGTRLTVT.

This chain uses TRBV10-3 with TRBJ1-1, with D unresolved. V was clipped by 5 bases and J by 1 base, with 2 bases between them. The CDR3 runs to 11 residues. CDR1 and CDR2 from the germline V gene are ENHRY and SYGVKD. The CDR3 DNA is TGTGCCATCAGTTGGAACACTGAAGCTTTCTTT. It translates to CAISWNTEAFF.

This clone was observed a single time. The CDR3 protein is CASSGSQAKRTDTQYF. CDR3 sequence (DNA): TGTGCCAGCTCGGGCTCCCAAGCAAAACGAACAGATACGCAGTATTTT. The chain recombines TRBV6-6 with TRBJ2-3; the D is unclear. Trimming cost V 8 bases and J 3 bases, with 21 bases left between them. This CDR3 is built from 16 residues. Per germline, CDR1 MNHNY and CDR2 SVGAGI (reference sequence).

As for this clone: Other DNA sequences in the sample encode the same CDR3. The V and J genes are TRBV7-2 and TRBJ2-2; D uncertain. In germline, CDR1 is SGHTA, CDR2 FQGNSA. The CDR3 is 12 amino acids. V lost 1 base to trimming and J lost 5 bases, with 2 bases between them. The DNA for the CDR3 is TGTGCCAGCAGCTTAGGTACCGGGGAGCTGTTTTTT. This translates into CASSLGTGELFF.

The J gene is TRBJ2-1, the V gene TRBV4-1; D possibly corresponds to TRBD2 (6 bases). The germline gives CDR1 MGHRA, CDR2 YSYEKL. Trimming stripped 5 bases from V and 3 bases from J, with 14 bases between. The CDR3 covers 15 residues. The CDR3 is CASSVKLASYNEQFF. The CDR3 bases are TGCGCCAGCAGCGTTAAGCTAGCGAGCTACAATGAGCAGTTCTTC.

The CDR3 coding sequence is TGTGCCAGCAGAACGACAGGGGGAAAACTGTTTTTT. Residues: CASRTTGGKLFF. This rearrangement joins TRBV7-2 to TRBJ1-4; 9 bases agree with TRBD1. Germline V gives CDR1 SGHTA, CDR2 FQGNSA. CDR3 length equals 12 residues. J was trimmed by 10 bases and V by 6 bases; bases with no gene match: 3.

The DNA for the CDR3 is TGTGCCAGCAGTTTATCTCGGGGGGTTATGACTGAAGCTTTCTTT. It encodes CASSLSRGVMTEAFF. The chain carries TRBV27 and TRBJ1-1, with a possible D match to TRBD1 (5 bases). Trimming took 0 bases from V and 5 from J, leaving 13 bases between them. The CDR3 is 15 amino acids. Germline lookup yields CDR1 MNHEY and CDR2 SMNVEV (reference sequence).

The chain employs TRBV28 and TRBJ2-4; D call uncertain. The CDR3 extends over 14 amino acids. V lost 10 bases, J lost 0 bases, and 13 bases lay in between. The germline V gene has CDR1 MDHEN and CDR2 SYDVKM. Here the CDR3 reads CATNPRLAKNIQYF. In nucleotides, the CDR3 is TGTGCCACCAATCCGCGTCTAGCCAAAAACATTCAGTACTTC. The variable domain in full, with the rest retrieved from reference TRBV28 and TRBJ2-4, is DVKVTQSSRYLVKRTGEKVFLECVQDMDHENMFWYRQDPGLGLRLIYFSYDVKMKEKGDIPEGYSVSREKKERFSLILESASTNQTSMYLCATNPRLAKNIQYFGAGTRLSVL.

The CDR3 DNA sequence: TGTGCCACCAGCAGAGGTGAGGGAGGGCCAGGAAATGAGCAGTTCTTC. This codes for CATSRGEGGPGNEQFF. The V call is TRBV15, the J call TRBJ2-1; TRBD2 matches 7 bases. Germline CDR1 reads LNHNV; CDR2 reads YYDKDF (reference sequence). This CDR3 has 16 amino acids. The ends lost 1 base at V and 7 bases at J; junction bases unmatched: 10.

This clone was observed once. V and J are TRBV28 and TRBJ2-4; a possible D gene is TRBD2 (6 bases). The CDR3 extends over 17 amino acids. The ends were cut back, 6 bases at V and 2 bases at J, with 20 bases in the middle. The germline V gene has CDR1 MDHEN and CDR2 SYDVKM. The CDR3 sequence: CASSSPSRESSKNIQYF. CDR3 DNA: TGTGCCAGCAGCTCCCCCTCCCGGGAGTCATCCAAAAACATTCAGTACTTC.

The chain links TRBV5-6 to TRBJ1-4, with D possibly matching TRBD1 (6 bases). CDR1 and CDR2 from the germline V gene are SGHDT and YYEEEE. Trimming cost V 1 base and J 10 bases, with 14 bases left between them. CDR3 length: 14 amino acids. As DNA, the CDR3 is TGTGCCAGCAGCTTGACAGGGTCCCGACGAAAACTGTTTTTT. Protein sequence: CASSLTGSRRKLFF.

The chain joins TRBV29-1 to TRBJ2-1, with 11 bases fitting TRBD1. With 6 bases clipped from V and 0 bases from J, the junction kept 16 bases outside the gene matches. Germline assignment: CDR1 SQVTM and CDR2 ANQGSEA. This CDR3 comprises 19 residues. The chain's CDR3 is CSVPSRDRGFLHSYNEQFF. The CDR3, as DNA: TGCAGCGTCCCCTCTCGGGACAGGGGGTTTTTACACTCCTACAATGAGCAGTTCTTC.

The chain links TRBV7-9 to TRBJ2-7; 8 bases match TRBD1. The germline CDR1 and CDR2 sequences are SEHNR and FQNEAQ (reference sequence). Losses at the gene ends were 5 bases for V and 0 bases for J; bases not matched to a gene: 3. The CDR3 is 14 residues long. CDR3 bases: TGTGCCAGCAGCAGGGACAGGAGCTCCTACGAGCAGTACTTC. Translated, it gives CASSRDRSSYEQYF.

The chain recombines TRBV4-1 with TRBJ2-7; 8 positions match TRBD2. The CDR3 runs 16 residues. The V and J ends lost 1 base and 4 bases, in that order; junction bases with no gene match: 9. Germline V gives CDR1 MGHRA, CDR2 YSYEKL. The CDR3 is CASSQALSREGYEQYF. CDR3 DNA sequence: TGCGCCAGCAGCCAAGCCTTAAGCCGGGAGGGGTACGAGCAGTACTTC.

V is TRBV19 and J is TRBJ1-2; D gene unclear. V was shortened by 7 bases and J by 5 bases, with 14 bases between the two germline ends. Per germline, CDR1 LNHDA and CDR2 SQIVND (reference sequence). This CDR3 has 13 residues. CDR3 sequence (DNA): TGTGCCAGTACCTCGAGGGTCATTTATGGCTACACCTTC. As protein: CASTSRVIYGYTF.

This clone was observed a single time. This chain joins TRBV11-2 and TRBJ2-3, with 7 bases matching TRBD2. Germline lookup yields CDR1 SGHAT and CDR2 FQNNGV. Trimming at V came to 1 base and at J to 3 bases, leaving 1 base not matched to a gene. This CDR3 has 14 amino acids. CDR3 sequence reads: CASSLAGGTDTQYF. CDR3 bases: TGTGCCAGCAGCTTAGCGGGGGGAACAGATACGCAGTATTTT.

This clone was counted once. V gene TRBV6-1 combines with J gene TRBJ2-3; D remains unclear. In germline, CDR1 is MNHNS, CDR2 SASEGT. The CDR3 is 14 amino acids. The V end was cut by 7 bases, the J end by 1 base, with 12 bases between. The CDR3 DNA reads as TGTGCCAGCACGCCGCTACACGGCACAGATACGCAGTATTTT. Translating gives CASTPLHGTDTQYF.

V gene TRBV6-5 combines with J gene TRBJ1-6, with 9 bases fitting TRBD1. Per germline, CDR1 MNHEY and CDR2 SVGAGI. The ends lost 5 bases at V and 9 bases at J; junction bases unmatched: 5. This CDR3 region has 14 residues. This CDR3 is CASSPGTGISPLHF. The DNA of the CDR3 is TGTGCCAGCAGTCCCGGGACAGGGATTTCACCCCTCCACTTT.

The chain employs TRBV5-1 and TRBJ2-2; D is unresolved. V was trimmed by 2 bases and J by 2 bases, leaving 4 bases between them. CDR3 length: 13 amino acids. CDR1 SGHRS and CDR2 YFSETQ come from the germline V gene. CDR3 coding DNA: TGCGCCAGCAGCTTTGGAAACACCGGGGAGCTGTTTTTT. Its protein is CASSFGNTGELFF. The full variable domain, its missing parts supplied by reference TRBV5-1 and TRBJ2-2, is KAGVTQTPRYLIKTRGQQVTLSCSPISGHRSVSWYQQTPGQGLQFLFEYFSETQRNKGNFPGRFSGRQFSNSRSEMNVSTLELGDSALYLCASSFGNTGELFFGEGSRLTVL.

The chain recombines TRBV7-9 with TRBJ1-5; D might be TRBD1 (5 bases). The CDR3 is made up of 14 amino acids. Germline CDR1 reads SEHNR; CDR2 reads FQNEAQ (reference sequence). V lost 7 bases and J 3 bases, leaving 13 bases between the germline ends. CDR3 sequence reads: CASTRGEDNQPQHF. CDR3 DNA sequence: TGTGCCAGCACCCGGGGGGAAGACAATCAGCCCCAGCATTTT.

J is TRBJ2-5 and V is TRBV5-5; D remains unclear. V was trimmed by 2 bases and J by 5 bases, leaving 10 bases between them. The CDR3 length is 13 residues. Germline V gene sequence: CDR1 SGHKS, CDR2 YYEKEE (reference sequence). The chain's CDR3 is CASSFVSAETQYF. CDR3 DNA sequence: TGTGCCAGCAGCTTTGTGTCCGCCGAGACCCAGTACTTC.